Presented here are 22 T cell receptor beta chains from one specimen sequenced in a study of shared clonotypes between healthy human individuals. Generated by immunoSEQ multiplex PCR, the TCRdb table keeps only in-frame clones and is missing some. The repertoire has 980,000 or so clones, 76% of them found once; the top ten carry roughly 1.5%. Specimen: memory CD4+ T cells sorted from blood. The subset: CD45RA-negative fraction. These receptors all come from a man in his late teens or twenties in good health.

V is TRBV19 and J is TRBJ1-2; 8 nucleotides match TRBD1. The germline V gene has CDR1 LNHDA and CDR2 SQIVND (reference sequence). The V segment lost 6 bases and the J segment 7 bases; nucleotides outside the gene matches: 7. The CDR3 has 13 residues. CDR3 DNA sequence: TGTGCCAGTAGAGGAGACAGGGGAGGTGGCTACACCTTC. It yields the protein CASRGDRGGGYTF.

The chain employs TRBV10-3 and TRBJ2-1; 13 bases line up with TRBD2. CDR3 length: 14 residues. After removal of 8 bases from V and 7 bases from J, the junction contained 5 bases not matched to a gene. Germline CDR1 is ENHRY and CDR2 is SYGVKD. The CDR3 DNA is TGTGCCATCCGGAGGACTAGCGGGAGAAATGAGCAGTTCTTC. Translation: CAIRRTSGRNEQFF.

This chain uses TRBV6-1 with TRBJ2-3; the D call may be TRBD1 or TRBD2 (5 bases each). V lost 6 bases and J lost 1, with 14 bases in between. The CDR3 is 15 residues long. The germline gives CDR1 MNHNS, CDR2 SASEGT. The CDR3 protein is CASRTGAGGTDTQYF. The CDR3, as DNA: TGTGCCAGCAGAACCGGGGCCGGCGGCACAGATACGCAGTATTTT.

This rearrangement joins TRBV7-2 to TRBJ2-1; 9 bases fit TRBD2. Germline-derived CDR1 and CDR2 are SGHTA and FQGNSA. The CDR3 is 16 residues long. Losses at the gene ends were 4 bases for V and 3 bases for J; bases not matched to a gene: 7. The CDR3 nucleotides are TGTGCCAGCAGCTCCGGTAGTAGCGGGAGCTACAATGAGCAGTTCTTC. This translates into CASSSGSSGSYNEQFF.

The V call is TRBV7-9, the J call TRBJ1-2, with 7 bases aligning to TRBD1. J was trimmed by 2 bases and V by 5 bases; bases with no gene match: 11. There are 16 residues in the CDR3. Germline V gene data show CDR1 as SEHNR and CDR2 as FQNEAQ (reference sequence). CDR3 coding DNA: TGTGCCAGCAGCCCGCGTGGGACAGCCAGAAACTATGGCTACACCTTC. The encoded protein is CASSPRGTARNYGYTF.

This clone turned up a few times. The sample has other DNA sequences that encode this CDR3 too. The gene calls are TRBV5-1 and TRBJ1-4; D perhaps matches TRBD1 (6 bases). Trimming took off 0 bases at V and 5 bases at J, with 8 bases between the two ends. Per germline, CDR1 SGHRS and CDR2 YFSETQ. The CDR3 covers 14 residues. The CDR3 region is CASSLGQGNEKLFF. The CDR3 DNA reads as TGCGCCAGCAGCTTGGGCCAGGGGAATGAAAAACTGTTTTTT. Variable domain in full (rest from reference TRBV5-1 and TRBJ1-4): KAGVTQTPRYLIKTRGQQVTLSCSPISGHRSVSWYQQTPGQGLQFLFEYFSETQRNKGNFPGRFSGRQFSNSRSEMNVSTLELGDSALYLCASSLGQGNEKLFFGSGTQLSVL.

With respect to this clone: Other DNA sequences in the same sample also yield this CDR3. The rearrangement uses TRBV6-6 and TRBJ2-7, with a weak D call TRBD2 (7 bases). CDR1 and CDR2 (germline): MNHNY, SVGAGI (reference sequence). The ends were cut back, 3 bases at V and 3 bases at J, with 9 bases in the middle. The CDR3 is made up of 13 amino acids. This CDR3 is CASSYRGGYEQYF. CDR3 DNA sequence: TGTGCCAGCAGTTATAGGGGGGGCTACGAGCAGTACTTC.

This clone has just one count. This chain connects TRBV19 to TRBJ2-3; the match to TRBD2 covers 11 bases. The germline V gene has CDR1 LNHDA and CDR2 SQIVND (reference sequence). V trimming: 5 bases; J trimming: 8 bases; junction bases outside the gene matches: 6. The CDR3 contains 14 residues. The CDR3: CASSSLGTSGTQYF. The CDR3 nucleotides are TGTGCCAGTAGTTCTCTCGGGACTAGCGGTACGCAGTATTTT.

The gene calls are TRBV10-3 and TRBJ1-2, with unresolved D. Trimming cost V 2 bases and J 4 bases, with 8 bases left between them. The V gene's germline CDR1 is ENHRY and CDR2 SYGVKD. The CDR3 is 13 residues long. CDR3 residues: CAISEGATYGYTF. The DNA of the CDR3 is TGTGCCATCAGTGAGGGAGCGACCTATGGCTACACCTTC.

J is TRBJ1-6 and V is TRBV7-2; D is possibly TRBD1 (5 bases). The CDR3 is made up of 15 amino acids. The germline V and J ends were trimmed by 0 bases and 10 bases, with 13 bases remaining between them. The germline V gene has CDR1 SGHTA and CDR2 FQGNSA. The CDR3 is CASSLAGGGSSPLHF. The CDR3 DNA follows: TGTGCCAGCAGCTTAGCGGGGGGTGGAAGCTCACCCCTCCACTTT.

The chain uses TRBV30 and TRBJ2-5; a possible D gene is TRBD1 (6 bases). Trimming removed 5 bases from V and 2 bases from J, with 12 bases in between. There are 13 residues in the CDR3. The germline V gene encodes CDR1 GTSNPN and CDR2 SVGIG (reference sequence). The CDR3 DNA sequence: TGTGCCTGGGGAGCAGGGGTTCAAGAGACCCAGTACTTC. Protein product: CAWGAGVQETQYF.

CDR3 residues: CASCRQDNQPQHF. CDR3 bases: TGTGCCAGCTGCAGACAGGACAATCAGCCCCAGCATTTT. The rearrangement uses TRBV6-1 and TRBJ1-5; D is perhaps TRBD1 (6 bases). The CDR3 extends over 13 amino acids. Trimming took 8 bases from V and 3 from J, leaving 11 bases between them. Germline lookup yields CDR1 MNHNS and CDR2 SASEGT.

On this clone itself: The sample has other DNA sequences that encode this CDR3 too. In DNA, the CDR3 is TGTGCCAGCTCACCGGGGACAGGCACAGATACGCAGTATTTT. It specifies CASSPGTGTDTQYF. This rearrangement joins TRBV18 to TRBJ2-3, with 7 nucleotides matching TRBD1. CDR1 is KGHSH, CDR2 LQKENI, per germline. This CDR3 comprises 14 residues. Losses at the gene ends were 3 bases for V and 1 base for J; bases not matched to a gene: 1.

V usage is TRBV5-4 and J usage is TRBJ2-5, with 9 bases aligning to TRBD2. The germline gives CDR1 SGHNT, CDR2 YYREEE (reference sequence). Unmatched junction bases numbered 8, after V lost 6 bases and J lost 5 bases. This CDR3 is 14 amino acids long. The CDR3 nucleotides read TGTGCCAGCAATCGCGGGAGGGCCCCCGAGACCCAGTACTTC. Protein product: CASNRGRAPETQYF. The full variable domain, rest sourced from reference TRBV5-4 and TRBJ2-5, is ETGVTQSPTHLIKTRGQQVTLRCSSQSGHNTVSWYQQALGQGPQFIFQYYREEENGRGNFPPRFSGLQFPNYSSELNVNALELDDSALYLCASNRGRAPETQYFGPGTRLLVL.

This chain connects TRBV19 to TRBJ2-7; D is uncertain. With 6 bases removed from V and 0 bases from J, the gap between germline ends came to 12 bases. CDR1 is LNHDA and CDR2 is SQIVND in the germline V gene (reference sequence). This CDR3 has 14 amino acids. CDR3 amino acids: CASSSGPSSYEQYF. CDR3 sequence (DNA): TGTGCCAGTAGCTCCGGACCCTCCTCCTACGAGCAGTACTTC.

The CDR3 sequence is CASSTRGGNSPLHF. Here the CDR3 DNA reads TGTGCCAGTAGCACCCGGGGGGGCAATTCACCCCTCCACTTT. The chain uses TRBV19 and TRBJ1-6; maybe TRBD1 (6 bases). The CDR3 loop spans 14 amino acids. Germline V gives CDR1 LNHDA, CDR2 SQIVND (reference sequence). V lost 6 bases, J lost 7 bases, and 13 bases lay in between.

The DNA of the CDR3 is TGTGCCAGCAGTGTTCTCGGCGTGTGGGAGCAGTACTTC. It encodes CASSVLGVWEQYF. The V and J genes are TRBV2 and TRBJ2-7; no definite D call. Trimming cost V 4 bases and J 7 bases, with 14 bases left between them. Germline CDR1 and CDR2: SNHLY and FYNNEI. CDR3 size: 13 residues.

The sample holds one count of this clone. This rearrangement joins TRBV5-6 to TRBJ2-7; perhaps D is TRBD1 or TRBD2 (5 bases each). The V end lost 4 bases, the J end lost 4 bases, and 21 bases lay between the germline ends. This CDR3 contains 16 residues. Germline lookup yields CDR1 SGHDT and CDR2 YYEEEE. The chain's CDR3 is CASSPWGGTGFYEQYF. The CDR3 DNA follows: TGTGCCAGCAGCCCCTGGGGCGGTACGGGGTTTTACGAGCAGTACTTC.

A single count supports this clone. The chain has TRBV9 and TRBJ2-2; the D call may be TRBD1 or TRBD2 (6 bases each). CDR1 is SGDLS and CDR2 is YYNGEE in the germline V gene. V was shortened by 6 bases and J by 1 base, with 13 bases between the two germline ends. This CDR3 has 15 amino acids. For the CDR3, the DNA is TGTGCCAGCAAATTAGGAGGGGGGAACACCGGGGAGCTGTTTTTT. Protein sequence: CASKLGGGNTGELFF.

Only a few counts were recorded for this clone. The rearrangement uses TRBV29-1 and TRBJ2-1; weak D call: TRBD2 (6 bases). The CDR3 sequence is 14 residues long. Trimming left V 4 bases short and J 6 bases short, with 16 bases between. CDR1 is SQVTM, CDR2 ANQGSEA, per germline. This CDR3 is CSVVGAGRANEQFF. Written as DNA, the CDR3 is TGCAGCGTTGTTGGGGCGGGGCGGGCCAATGAGCAGTTCTTC.

The gene calls are TRBV30 and TRBJ1-2; D is possibly TRBD1 (5 bases). Trimming left V 1 base short and J 9 bases short, with 18 bases between. There are 14 residues in the CDR3. The germline CDR1 and CDR2 sequences are GTSNPN and SVGIG (reference sequence). Written as DNA, the CDR3 is TGTGCCTGGAGTGCTCAAATCTCCGGGGCAAGCTACACCTTC. This encodes CAWSAQISGASYTF.

The chain has TRBV10-2 and TRBJ2-7; a possible D gene is TRBD1 (5 bases). The CDR3 length is 11 residues. CDR1 is WSHSY and CDR2 is SAAADI in the germline V gene. Trimming left V 8 bases short and J 6 bases short, with 11 bases between. DNA of the CDR3: TGCGCCAGCCGGGCTGGGGCCGAGCAGTACTTC. Its protein is CASRAGAEQYF.